The rows below give T cell receptor beta chains drawn from one sample of a study of blood T cells in healthy people across ages. TCRdb reanalysed the 5' RACE reads using MiXCR and keeps one entry per CDR3 protein. The sample has approximately 780,000 distinct CDR3 sequences; roughly 24% are singletons. These same data were also listed under a study on T cells of mothers and their children.

The material sequenced was blood. The source is a boy younger than 18 in good health. The CDR3 runs from the conserved cysteine through the conserved F or W. Each record gives: D gene, J gene, V gene, clone size, CDR3 protein, CDR3 DNA. The D gene is left open where the match is weak. Some rows have no size entry. The others give once, few or many, or a class for an expanded clone.

TRBD2,TRBJ2-2,TRBV18,few,CASSQAGLSGELFF,TGTGCCAGCTCGCAAGCGGGGTTGTCCGGGGAGCTGTTTTTT
NA,TRBJ2-5,TRBV10-3,NA,CAISETIGETQYF,TGTGCCATCAGTGAGACTATTGGAGAGACCCAGTACTTC
TRBD1,TRBJ1-1,TRBV29-1,NA,CSVDIGQGVVGTEAFF,TGCAGCGTTGACATCGGGCAGGGGGTAGTTGGCACTGAAGCTTTCTTT
TRBD1,TRBJ1-2,TRBV20-1,few,CSARYLGTGDSNYGYTF,TGCAGTGCTAGATACCTCGGGACAGGTGACTCCAACTATGGCTACACCTTC
NA,TRBJ2-7,TRBV6-6,few,CASSYAGGRRSEQYF,TGTGCCAGCAGTTACGCGGGCGGTCGTCGGAGCGAGCAGTACTTC
TRBD2,TRBJ2-5,TRBV5-1,NA,CASSWVTSGGPYQETQYF,TGCGCCAGCAGCTGGGTTACTAGCGGGGGGCCGTACCAAGAGACCCAGTACTTC
TRBD2,TRBJ2-5,TRBV7-2,few,CAGSGGNQETQYF,TGTGCCGGTAGCGGGGGGAACCAAGAGACCCAGTACTTC
TRBD2,TRBJ2-5,TRBV5-1,NA,CASSLYLGAGGLETQYF,TGCGCCAGCAGCTTGTACCTTGGAGCGGGGGGTTTAGAGACCCAGTACTTC
NA,TRBJ2-5,TRBV6-2/TRBV6-3,many,CASSPRSRQETQYF,TGTGCCAGCAGTCCAAGGAGTAGGCAAGAGACCCAGTACTTC
NA,TRBJ2-7,TRBV6-6,NA,CASSPKADAYYEQYF,TGTGCCAGCAGCCCTAAAGCGGACGCCTACTACGAGCAGTACTTC
NA,TRBJ2-7,TRBV20-1,NA,CSASGGRQGYEQYF,TGCAGTGCTAGCGGGGGGCGACAGGGCTACGAGCAGTACTTC
NA,TRBJ2-5,TRBV7-2,few,CASSQGLQTQYF,TGTGCCAGCAGCCAAGGTCTCCAGACCCAGTACTTC
TRBD1,TRBJ2-4,TRBV14,few,CASSQDPPPWDSENIQYF,TGTGCCAGCAGCCAAGATCCCCCGCCCTGGGACAGTGAAAACATTCAGTACTTC
NA,TRBJ2-1,TRBV15,NA,CATSRDRQEQFF,TGTGCCACCAGCAGAGATAGACAGGAGCAGTTCTTC
NA,TRBJ2-3,TRBV6-2/TRBV6-3,few,CASSRLRTDTQYF,TGTGCCAGCAGTCGGCTCCGCACAGATACGCAGTATTTT
TRBD1,TRBJ2-5,TRBV4-1,few,CASSPWGDRRQETQYF,TGCGCCAGCAGCCCCTGGGGGGACAGGCGGCAAGAGACCCAGTACTTC
NA,TRBJ1-2,TRBV25-1,few,CASSDSEFYGYTF,TGTGCCAGCAGTGACTCAGAGTTCTATGGCTACACCTTC